These 30 T cell receptor beta chains were all obtained from the same sample, sequenced in a study of T cells in narcolepsy (dated 2018 in TCRdb). To prepare the library, the immunoSEQ multiplex PCR assay was applied. The source is immuneACCESS, and TCRdb retained only in-frame sequences with V and J called. Part of the clones is not carried over; for the studies checked, unresolved V genes explain less than half of this, and the remainder is unexplained. The sample table lists fewer than 35,000 clones, about four fifths of them with a count of one. In total, the top ten clones hold 2% to 3% of the sample. Sequenced: CD45RA- memory CD4+ T cells from PBMCs. Read against the paper, the sample's cell subset or site label means: memory T cells sorted ex vivo from peripheral blood. The receptors shown here come from a human donor with narcolepsy.

The V call is TRBV5-1, the J call TRBJ2-3; D call uncertain. The germline V and J ends were trimmed by 1 base and 1 base, with 7 bases remaining between them. This CDR3 has 14 amino acids. Germline V gene data show CDR1 as SGHRS and CDR2 as YFSETQ. The CDR3 spells CASSLMLGTDTQYF. The CDR3 region has the DNA TGCGCCAGCAGCTTGATGTTGGGCACAGATACGCAGTATTTT.

The chain is built from TRBV9 and TRBJ2-3; no clear D. This CDR3 has 14 amino acids. The germline V gene encodes CDR1 SGDLS and CDR2 YYNGEE. V was clipped by 3 bases and J by 2 bases, with 10 bases between them. This CDR3 reads CASSAVSLTDTQYF. The CDR3 coding sequence is TGTGCCAGCAGCGCCGTGTCGCTCACAGATACGCAGTATTTT. Variable domain in full (rest from reference TRBV9 and TRBJ2-3): DSGVTQTPKHLITATGQRVTLRCSPRSGDLSVYWYQQSLDQGLQFLIQYYNGEERAKGNILERFSAQQFPDLHSELNLSSLELGDSALYFCASSAVSLTDTQYFGPGTRLTVL.

The rearrangement links TRBV10-2 to TRBJ2-7; 7 bases line up with TRBD2. There are 15 residues in the CDR3. V lost 2 bases and J lost 1; bases outside the gene matches: 5. CDR1 is WSHSY, CDR2 SAAADI, per germline. As DNA, the CDR3 is TGCGCCAGCAGTGAGGGTTGGGAGGGATCCTACGAGCAGTACTTC. Its protein is CASSEGWEGSYEQYF.

This chain connects TRBV2 to TRBJ1-4; a weak D match, TRBD1 (5 bases). Germline CDR1 SNHLY, CDR2 FYNNEI. V lost 8 bases and J 7 bases, leaving 17 bases between the germline ends. The CDR3 sequence is 14 residues long. The CDR3: CASQAVGEGEKLFF. CDR3 DNA sequence: TGTGCCAGCCAGGCGGTAGGGGAAGGTGAAAAACTGTTTTTT.

The rearrangement links TRBV21-1 to TRBJ1-2; TRBD1 is taken as the D call from the table, unchecked against the DNA. TRBV21-1 is assigned pseudogene status. The CDR3 runs 16 residues. Written as DNA, the CDR3 is TGTGCCAGCAGCATTCGAAAAGGACAGGGGGAAGTTGGCTACACCTTC. Translated: CASSIRKGQGEVGYTF.

The rearrangement uses TRBV5-8 and TRBJ1-3; the D gene is possibly TRBD1 (5 bases). Germline V gene data show CDR1 as SGHTS and CDR2 as YDEGEE. V lost 4 bases to trimming and J lost 4 bases, with 15 bases between them. This CDR3 has 15 residues. As DNA, the CDR3 is TGTGCCAGCAGCCCCTTTGGGAGGGGAGGAAACACCATATATTTT. Protein product: CASSPFGRGGNTIYF. Using reference TRBV5-8 and TRBJ1-3 for the parts outside the CDR3, the full variable domain is EAGVTQSPTHLIKTRGQQATLRCSPISGHTSVYWYQQALGLGLQFLLWYDEGEERNRGNFPPRFSGRQFPNYSSELNVNALELEDSALYLCASSPFGRGGNTIYFGEGSWLTVV.

The chain recombines TRBV2 with TRBJ2-7; D gene unclear. The V gene's germline CDR1 is SNHLY and CDR2 FYNNEI. The CDR3 is 12 amino acids. V dropped 4 bases and J dropped 3 bases, with 7 bases sitting between them. CDR3 region: CASSVRVYEQYF. In DNA, the CDR3 is TGTGCCAGCAGTGTTCGGGTCTACGAGCAGTACTTC.

The V gene is TRBV19, the J gene TRBJ2-7, with TRBD1 matching over 7 bases. J gave up 2 bases and V 10 bases, and 11 bases lay outside the gene matches. There are 14 residues in the CDR3. Looked up from germline, CDR1 is LNHDA and CDR2 is SQIVND (reference sequence). The chain's CDR3 is CATRRPDRAYEQYF. CDR3 nucleotide sequence: TGTGCCACTAGAAGACCCGACAGGGCCTACGAGCAGTACTTC.

The V gene is TRBV7-2, the J gene TRBJ2-2; 13 bases are a match to TRBD2. Germline V lookup: CDR1 SGHTA, CDR2 FQGNSA. The CDR3 is made up of 16 amino acids. V was pared by 5 bases and J by 4 bases, with 4 bases of the junction left unmatched. CDR3 DNA sequence: TGTGCCAGCAGCGTGACTAGCGGGGGGAGCACCGGGGAGCTGTTTTTT. Translated: CASSVTSGGSTGELFF. The whole variable domain, remainder taken from reference TRBV7-2 and TRBJ2-2, is GAGVSQSPSNKVTEKGKDVELRCDPISGHTALYWYRQSLGQGLEFLIYFQGNSAPDKSGLPSDRFSAERTGGSVSTLTIQRTQQEDSAVYLCASSVTSGGSTGELFFGEGSRLTVL.

The gene calls are TRBV14 and TRBJ2-1; D may be TRBD2 (5 bases). The CDR3 sequence is 14 residues long. V was pared by 4 bases and J by 6 bases, with 13 bases between. The germline gives CDR1 SGHDN, CDR2 FVKESK. This CDR3 reads CASSLRDSVNEQFF. As DNA, the CDR3 is TGTGCCAGCAGCCTGAGGGATAGCGTCAATGAGCAGTTCTTC.

This sequence joins TRBV11-2 and TRBJ2-2, with D hard to call. The CDR3 covers 14 residues. Trimming took off 5 bases at V and 4 bases at J, with 11 bases between the two ends. Germline assignment: CDR1 SGHAT and CDR2 FQNNGV. CDR3 bases: TGTGCCAGCAGCGCCCGGGTCGGCACCGGGGAGCTGTTTTTT. Translating it yields CASSARVGTGELFF.

This chain links TRBV6-1 with TRBJ1-2; D not certain. Germline V lookup: CDR1 MNHNS, CDR2 SASEGT. The CDR3 is 12 residues long. V was trimmed by 5 bases and J by 6 bases, leaving 10 bases between them. The CDR3 coding sequence is TGTGCCAGCAGTTATTCAAGGAATGGCTACACCTTC. Amino acid sequence: CASSYSRNGYTF.

V usage is TRBV4-1 and J usage is TRBJ2-3; TRBD2 matches at 8 bases. Germline lookup yields CDR1 MGHRA and CDR2 YSYEKL. This CDR3 is 16 amino acids long. With 5 bases clipped from V and 2 bases from J, the junction kept 9 bases outside the gene matches. CDR3 region: CASSSPTGGLTDTQYF. CDR3 DNA: TGCGCCAGCAGCTCTCCTACGGGGGGGCTCACAGATACGCAGTATTTT.

The gene calls are TRBV11-3 and TRBJ2-1, with 7 bases matching TRBD2. CDR1 and CDR2 (germline): SGHNT, YENEEA. This CDR3 comprises 15 residues. After removal of 5 bases from V and 5 bases from J, the junction contained 9 bases not matched to a gene. In nucleotides, the CDR3 is TGTGCCAGCAGCCTTAGCGGGCTACTTAACAATGAGCAGTTCTTC. Amino acids: CASSLSGLLNNEQFF.

This clone was counted between two and nine times. The chain uses TRBV5-4 and TRBJ2-3; 8 positions agree with TRBD2. Germline V gene lookup returns CDR1 SGHNT and CDR2 YYREEE (reference sequence). Trimming cost V 4 bases and J 4 bases; bases outside gene matches: 14. CDR3 length: 17 residues. CDR3 bases: TGTGCCAGCAGCCCCGAGAGTGGACGGGGGGGGTCAGATACGCAGTATTTT. This codes for CASSPESGRGGSDTQYF.

V is TRBV5-1 and J is TRBJ2-6, with D perhaps matching TRBD1 or TRBD2 (5 bases each). CDR3 length: 16 residues. Deletions cut 0 bases from V and 2 bases from J, with 9 bases between. The germline CDR1 and CDR2 sequences are SGHRS and YFSETQ. The CDR3 here is CASSLAGTTGANVLTF. The DNA of the CDR3 is TGCGCCAGCAGCTTGGCCGGGACGACTGGGGCCAACGTCCTGACTTTC. The complete variable domain, with remaining parts taken from reference TRBV5-1 and TRBJ2-6, reads KAGVTQTPRYLIKTRGQQVTLSCSPISGHRSVSWYQQTPGQGLQFLFEYFSETQRNKGNFPGRFSGRQFSNSRSEMNVSTLELGDSALYLCASSLAGTTGANVLTFGAGSRLTVL.

Here the CDR3 DNA reads TGTGCCAGCAGCCCGCGACTAGCGGGGGACCCAGATACGCAGTATTTT. Translation: CASSPRLAGDPDTQYF. The rearrangement joins TRBV11-2 to TRBJ2-3, with 12 bases aligning to TRBD2. Germline V gives CDR1 SGHAT, CDR2 FQNNGV. V was pared by 5 bases and J by 4 bases, with 7 bases of the junction left unmatched. There are 16 residues in the CDR3.

The V gene is TRBV2, the J gene TRBJ1-5, with D tentatively TRBD1 (6 bases). Germline V lookup: CDR1 SNHLY, CDR2 FYNNEI. Deletions cut 4 bases from V and 3 bases from J, with 16 bases between. The CDR3 has 16 residues. CDR3 nucleotide sequence: TGTGCCAGCAGTGCTGAGACAGGCGCTCTCAATCAGCCCCAGCATTTT. Encoded protein: CASSAETGALNQPQHF.

J is TRBJ2-1 and V is TRBV19; the match to TRBD2 covers 11 bases. Germline V gene sequence: CDR1 LNHDA, CDR2 SQIVND (reference sequence). The CDR3 spans 16 residues. V gave up 4 bases and J gave up 6 bases; unmatched junction bases: 8. Here the CDR3 DNA reads TGTGCCAGTAGTACCAGACTAGCGGGGTTGGGCAATGAGCAGTTCTTC. This translates into CASSTRLAGLGNEQFF.

CDR3 protein: CASSEGTGMNTEAFF. CDR3 DNA: TGCGCCAGCAGTGAAGGGACAGGTATGAACACTGAAGCTTTCTTT. The chain is built from TRBV10-1 and TRBJ1-1; 8 bases fit TRBD1. With 3 bases clipped from V and 0 bases from J, the junction kept 3 bases outside the gene matches. CDR1 and CDR2 (germline): WNHNN, SYGVQD (reference sequence). The CDR3 runs 15 residues.

This clone showed up just once. The CDR3 coding sequence is TGTGCCAGCAGCACGGGGGCCGGGGCCAACGTCCTGACTTTC. It specifies CASSTGAGANVLTF. The chain joins TRBV5-4 to TRBJ2-6; tentatively, D is TRBD1 or TRBD2 (6 bases each). Trimming removed 4 bases at V and 4 bases at J, with 9 bases between. Germline loops: CDR1 SGHNT, CDR2 YYREEE (reference sequence). The CDR3 is 14 amino acids.

The chain links TRBV5-4 to TRBJ2-7; 8 bases align to TRBD2. CDR3 length: 17 residues. Germline loops: CDR1 SGHNT, CDR2 YYREEE (reference sequence). The V gene end was trimmed by 0 bases and the J gene end by 1 base; junction bases not matched to a gene: 9. The CDR3 loop reads CASSLGVERGTSYEQYF. The CDR3 bases are TGTGCCAGCAGCTTGGGGGTCGAGCGGGGGACATCCTACGAGCAGTACTTC.

This clone was counted between two and nine times. The rearrangement joins TRBV5-4 to TRBJ2-2; D is uncertain. CDR1 and CDR2 (germline): SGHNT, YYREEE (reference sequence). The CDR3 totals 16 residues. Trimming removed 4 bases at V and 1 base at J, with 14 bases between. This CDR3 is CASSQMGTENTGELFF. The CDR3 bases are TGTGCCAGCAGCCAAATGGGAACGGAGAACACCGGGGAGCTGTTTTTT.

This chain joins TRBV14 and TRBJ2-7, with TRBD2 matching over 7 bases. V was clipped by 1 base and J by 0 bases; unmatched bases: 12. Germline V gene sequence: CDR1 SGHDN, CDR2 FVKESK. The CDR3 has 18 residues. For the CDR3, the DNA is TGTGCCAGCAGCCAAGTCTATTTTACGTCTAGCGGCTCCTACGAGCAGTACTTC. Protein: CASSQVYFTSSGSYEQYF. The full variable domain, its missing parts supplied by reference TRBV14 and TRBJ2-7, is EAGVTQFPSHSVIEKGQTVTLRCDPISGHDNLYWYRRVMGKEIKFLLHFVKESKQDESGMPNNRFLAERTGGTYSTLKVQPAELEDSGVYFCASSQVYFTSSGSYEQYFGPGTRLTVT.

The V and J genes are TRBV4-2 and TRBJ1-1; D is uncertain. V was clipped by 0 bases and J by 5 bases, with 7 bases between them. CDR3 length equals 13 residues. The germline CDR1 and CDR2 sequences are LGHNA and YNFKEQ. The CDR3 region is CASSQERVTEAFF. CDR3 DNA sequence: TGTGCCAGCAGCCAAGAGAGGGTTACTGAAGCTTTCTTT.

The chain combines TRBV7-9 with TRBJ2-7, with a weak D call TRBD1 (7 bases). The CDR3 has 15 amino acids. Germline CDR1 reads SEHNR; CDR2 reads FQNEAQ (reference sequence). V lost 5 bases, J lost 3 bases, and 17 bases lay in between. CDR3 DNA sequence: TGTGCCAGCAGCCGTGGCGGGGCAGGGGGCTACGAGCAGTACTTC. It codes for CASSRGGAGGYEQYF.

As to this clone: This sample includes further DNA sequences coding for the same CDR3. V and J are TRBV27 and TRBJ1-2, with D maybe TRBD1 (6 bases). Trimming stripped 0 bases from V and 7 bases from J, with 15 bases between. This CDR3 has 15 amino acids. Germline CDR1 reads MNHEY; CDR2 reads SMNVEV (reference sequence). The CDR3 DNA sequence: TGTGCCAGCAGTTTATCGGGAGGGGGTGAAGGTGGCTACACCTTC. Its translation: CASSLSGGGEGGYTF.

The chain is built from TRBV29-1 and TRBJ1-1; D gene unclear. This CDR3 region has 14 residues. V lost 1 base and J 11 bases, leaving 20 bases between the germline ends. The germline CDR1 and CDR2 sequences are SQVTM and ANQGSEA. Here the CDR3 DNA reads TGCAGCGTTGAAGGTCCTGAGTCTTGGGATTTGGCTTTCTTT. As protein: CSVEGPESWDLAFF.

This clone is judged medium-sized (0.01 to 0.1%). This chain joins TRBV19 and TRBJ1-1, with TRBD1 as a possible D gene (5 bases). Germline V lookup: CDR1 LNHDA, CDR2 SQIVND (reference sequence). V lost 8 bases and J lost 6, with 16 bases in between. This CDR3 region has 13 residues. Written as DNA, the CDR3 is TGTGCCAGTGCCCCGGGGGGTAGCGCTGAAGCTTTCTTT. This sequence encodes CASAPGGSAEAFF.

The chain links TRBV5-4 to TRBJ1-5; D is undetermined. In germline, CDR1 is SGHNT, CDR2 YYREEE (reference sequence). The CDR3 sequence is 17 residues long. Trimming pared 3 bases from V and 1 base from J, leaving 17 bases between. The CDR3 here is CASSSSFGVRSNQPQHF. CDR3 in DNA: TGTGCCAGCAGCTCATCTTTTGGGGTCAGAAGCAATCAGCCCCAGCATTTT.